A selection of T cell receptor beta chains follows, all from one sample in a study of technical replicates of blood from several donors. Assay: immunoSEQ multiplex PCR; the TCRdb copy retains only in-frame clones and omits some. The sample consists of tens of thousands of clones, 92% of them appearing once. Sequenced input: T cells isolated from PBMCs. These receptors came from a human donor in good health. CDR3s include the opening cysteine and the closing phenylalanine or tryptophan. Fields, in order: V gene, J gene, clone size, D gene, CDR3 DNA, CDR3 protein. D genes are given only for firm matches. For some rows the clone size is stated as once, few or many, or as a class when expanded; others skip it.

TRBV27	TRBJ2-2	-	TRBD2	TGTGCCAGCAGTTTACGGGGGACTAGCGGGAGCAGGGAGCTGTTTTTT	CASSLRGTSGSRELFF
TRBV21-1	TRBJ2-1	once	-	TGTGCCAGCAGCGCCGGACAGGGAATGAGGAACAATGATGAGCAGTTCTTC	CASSAGQGMRNNDEQFF
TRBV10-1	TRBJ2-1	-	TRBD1	TGCGCCAGCAGCGGGCCGGGACAGTTAAACAATGAGCAGTTCTTC	CASSGPGQLNNEQFF
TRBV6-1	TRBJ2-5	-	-	TGTGCCAGCATCCAGACAAGTAACTTAAAAGAGACCCAGTACTTC	CASIQTSNLKETQYF
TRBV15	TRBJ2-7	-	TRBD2	TGTGCCACCAGCAGAGATCTAGCGGAACCATACGAGCAGTACTTC	CATSRDLAEPYEQYF
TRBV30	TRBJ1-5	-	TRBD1	TGTGCCTCATCCGGGACAGGGGGCAGTCAGCCCCAGCATTTT	CASSGTGGSQPQHF
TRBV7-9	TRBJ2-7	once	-	TGTGCCAGCACCAGTTCCTACGAGCAGTACTTC	CASTSSYEQYF
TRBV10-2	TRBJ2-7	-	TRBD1	TGCGCCAGCCAGCCGGGACAGAGCTCCTACGAGCAGTACTTC	CASQPGQSSYEQYF
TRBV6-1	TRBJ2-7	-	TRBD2	TGTGCCAGCAGTGAAACGGGGGGGAGGACCTACGAGCAGTACTTC	CASSETGGRTYEQYF
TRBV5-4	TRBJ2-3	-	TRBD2	TGTGCCAGCAGCTTGGCGCCTAGCGGGGAAGGGGTTGGGAGCACAGATACGCAGTATTTT	CASSLAPSGEGVGSTDTQYF
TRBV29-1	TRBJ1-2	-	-	TGCAGCGTTGAAGATCAGGTGCTGGGGAGGGGCTACACCTTC	CSVEDQVLGRGYTF
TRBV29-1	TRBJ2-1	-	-	TGCAGCGTTGATAACTCTAGGTTAGCCTCCCCTGAGCAGTTCTTC	CSVDNSRLASPEQFF
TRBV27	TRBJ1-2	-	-	TGTGCCAGTTCGTGGGGAGGGACTAACTATGGCTACACCTTC	CASSWGGTNYGYTF
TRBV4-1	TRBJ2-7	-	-	TGCGCCAGCAGCCAAGAAGAGGGAATGGGCTACGAGCAGTACTTC	CASSQEEGMGYEQYF
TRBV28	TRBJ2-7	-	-	TGTGCCAGCAGCCCCGCGGGGAACTACGAGCAGTACTTC	CASSPAGNYEQYF
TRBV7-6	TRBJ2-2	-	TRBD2	TGTGCCAGCAGCTGGACTAGCGGGAGGACCGGGGAGCTGTTTTTT	CASSWTSGRTGELFF
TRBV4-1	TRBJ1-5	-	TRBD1	TGCGCCAGCAGCCAAGAACCTCAGGGGGCAGGCAATCAGCCCCAGCATTTT	CASSQEPQGAGNQPQHF
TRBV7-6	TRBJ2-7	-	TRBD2	TGTGCCAGCAGCTCGGGACTAGCGGTGTCCTACGAGCAGTACTTC	CASSSGLAVSYEQYF
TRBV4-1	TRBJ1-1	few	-	TGCGCCAGCAGCCAAGATTACAGGAACACTGAAGCTTTCTTT	CASSQDYRNTEAFF
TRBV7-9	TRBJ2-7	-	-	TGTGCCAGCAGCTTCCCGGACAACTCCTACGAGCAGTACTTC	CASSFPDNSYEQYF
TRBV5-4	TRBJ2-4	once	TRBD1	TGTGCCAGCAGCTTGGACAGGGGAAACATTCAGTACTTC	CASSLDRGNIQYF
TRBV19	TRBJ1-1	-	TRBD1	TGTGCCAGCACCCTTGGGCAGGGGGGTCAACTACTAGGGGTCACTGAAGCTTTCTTT	CASTLGQGGQLLGVTEAFF
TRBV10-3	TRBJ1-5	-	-	TGTGCCATCATGAAAGAGGTCAATCAGCCCCAGCATTTT	CAIMKEVNQPQHF
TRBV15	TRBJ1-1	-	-	TGTGCCACCAGCAGTCCCATGAACACTGAAGCTTTCTTT	CATSSPMNTEAFF
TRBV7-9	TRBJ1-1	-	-	TGTGCCAGCAGCCCCCATCACACTGAAGCTTTCTTT	CASSPHHTEAFF
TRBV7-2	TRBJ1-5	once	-	TGTGCCAGCAGCTTTAAAGGGGAGGGTCAGCCCCAGCATTTT	CASSFKGEGQPQHF
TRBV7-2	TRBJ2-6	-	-	TGTGCCAGCAGCTTAAAAAGCGCTGGGGCCAACGTCCTGACTTTC	CASSLKSAGANVLTF
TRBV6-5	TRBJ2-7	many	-	TGTGCCAGCAAGGAACGGACATCCTCCTACGAGCAGTACTTC	CASKERTSSYEQYF
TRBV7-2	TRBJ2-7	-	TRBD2	TGTGCCAGCAGCTTAGCGGGAGGGCCCAGATACGAGCAGTACTTC	CASSLAGGPRYEQYF
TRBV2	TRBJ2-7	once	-	TGTGCCAGCGGGGCACTCTCGGCCTACGAGCAGTACTTC	CASGALSAYEQYF
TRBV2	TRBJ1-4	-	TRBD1	TGTGCCAGCAGCGAGACAGGGGCGGACGAAAAACTGTTTTTT	CASSETGADEKLFF
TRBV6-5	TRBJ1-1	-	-	TGTGCCAGCTTTCACAGCGGGACGAACACTGAAGCTTTCTTT	CASFHSGTNTEAFF
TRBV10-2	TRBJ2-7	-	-	TGCGCCAGCAGCAGGGGGGTCTACGAGCAGTACTTC	CASSRGVYEQYF
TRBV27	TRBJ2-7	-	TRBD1	TGTGCCAGCAGTATAACCCCTCCCGGGACAGTTGGTAACGAGCAGTACTTC	CASSITPPGTVGNEQYF
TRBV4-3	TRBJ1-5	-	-	TGCGCCAGCAGCCAAGACTACGTTTCGGAGCCCCAGCATTTT	CASSQDYVSEPQHF
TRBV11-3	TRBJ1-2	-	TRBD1	TGTGCCAGCAGTCATAGGACAGGGTCAGGCTACACCTTC	CASSHRTGSGYTF
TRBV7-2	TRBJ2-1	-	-	TGTGCCAGCAGCGCAATGGGGAGCTTAAATGAGCAGTTCTTC	CASSAMGSLNEQFF
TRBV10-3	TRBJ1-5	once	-	TGTGCCATCAGTGAGGGGCAGGGTGGAAATCAGCCCCAGCATTTT	CAISEGQGGNQPQHF
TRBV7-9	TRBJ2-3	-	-	TGTGCCAGCAGCTCCCAGGGTAGCACAGATACGCAGTATTTT	CASSSQGSTDTQYF
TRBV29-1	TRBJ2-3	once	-	TGCAGCGTTGACGGGAGCACAGATACGCAGTATTTT	CSVDGSTDTQYF
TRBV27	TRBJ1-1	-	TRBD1	TGTGCCAGCAGTTTCCTTAGGGACAGAGGGACTGAAGCTTTCTTT	CASSFLRDRGTEAFF
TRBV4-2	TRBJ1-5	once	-	TGTGCCAGCAGCCAAGAGGGGGGGGGAAATCAGCCCCAGCATTTT	CASSQEGGGNQPQHF
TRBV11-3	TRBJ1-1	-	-	TGTGCCAGCAGCTTAGGAGTCCCTGAAGCTTTCTTT	CASSLGVPEAFF
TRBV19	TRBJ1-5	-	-	TGTGCCAGTAGTTCCCAGGAGGCGGGCAATCAGCCCCAGCATTTT	CASSSQEAGNQPQHF
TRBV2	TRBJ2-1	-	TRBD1	TGTGCCAGAAGACAGGGGGAGATTTACAATGAGCAGTTCTTC	CARRQGEIYNEQFF
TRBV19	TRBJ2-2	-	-	TGTGCCAGTAGTACGGAACAGGGAGAAAGCGGGGAACTGTTTTTT	CASSTEQGESGELFF
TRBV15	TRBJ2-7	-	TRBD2	TGTGCCACCAGCAGAGCGTCGGCGGGAGTCACCAGAAGCTCCTACGAGCAGTACTTC	CATSRASAGVTRSSYEQYF
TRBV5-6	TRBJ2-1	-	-	TGTGCCAGCAGCTTGTTGATCGTGGACCAGCGGAGCACATACAATGAGCAGTTCTTC	CASSLLIVDQRSTYNEQFF
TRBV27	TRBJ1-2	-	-	TGTGCCAGCAGTTTAGGTGGGGGGGCCAATGGCTACACCTTC	CASSLGGGANGYTF
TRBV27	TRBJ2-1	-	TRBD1	TGTGCCAGTAACCGGGACAGAGACTACAATGAGCAGTTCTTC	CASNRDRDYNEQFF
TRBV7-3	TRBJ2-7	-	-	TGTGCCAGCAGCCCCCAGGGCAGGGGAAACTACGAGCAGTACTTC	CASSPQGRGNYEQYF
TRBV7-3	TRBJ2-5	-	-	TGTGCCAGCAGCTTAATAGGATTAGCGGATGAAGAGACCCAGTACTTC	CASSLIGLADEETQYF
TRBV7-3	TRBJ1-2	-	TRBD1	TGTGCCAGCAGCTCCGGGACAGGGCCTCGCTACACCTTC	CASSSGTGPRYTF
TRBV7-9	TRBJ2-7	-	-	TGTGCCAGCAGCTCGACAGTTACCTACGAGCAGTACTTC	CASSSTVTYEQYF
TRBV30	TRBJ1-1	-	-	TGTGCCTGGAGTCCCCCAGGGCTCGGTGAAGCTTTCTTT	CAWSPPGLGEAFF
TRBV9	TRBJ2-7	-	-	TGTGCCAGCAGCGGACAGTCCTACGAGCAGTACTTC	CASSGQSYEQYF
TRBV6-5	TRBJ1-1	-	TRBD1	TGTGCCAGCAGGGGACAGGGCGGCCCTGAAGCTTTCTTT	CASRGQGGPEAFF
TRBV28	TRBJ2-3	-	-	TGTGCCAGCAGTTTGTCACAGGCCACAGATACGCAGTATTTT	CASSLSQATDTQYF